The sequence of this T cell receptor beta chain was determined in a study of cytomegalovirus exposure and HLA in healthy donors. Study summary: There were about 85 million unique TCRs (from HLA-typed donors) in an early data release.

V lost 5 bases, J lost 2 bases, and 7 bases stayed unmatched. CDR1 and CDR2 from the germline V gene are MNHNY and SVGAGI (reference sequence). CDR3 length: 16 amino acids. Researchers ran the PCR with 60 Vbeta and 13 Jbeta primers. Libraries were prepared by immunoSEQ multiplex PCR; TCRdb keeps only in-frame clonotypes and omits some of them. The sample shows 150,000 to 200,000 clones, about three quarters of them seen only once. Study results and caveats: Several top significant clusters appeared, in a later analysis, to be linked to common viral pathogens. An analysis done earlier found most TCR beta V segments productive about 90% or about 30% of the time. Both high specificity and high sensitivity reportedly marked the classifier's diagnosis of cytomegalovirus status.

In regard to this clone: Its cognate antigen is unknown.

The sequencing input was PBMCs. This chain connects TRBV6-6 to TRBJ2-7, with 12 bases matching TRBD2. The TCR originated in a woman between 50 and 59 years old in good health and CMV-seropositive. DNA of the CDR3: TGTGCCAGCAGTCACCCTCCTAGCGGGAGGGCCTACGAGCAGTACTTC. Translation: CASSHPPSGRAYEQYF.